This T cell receptor beta chain was observed in a study of early T cells in non-severe SARS-CoV-2 infection. Study-wide context: Bulk RNA from unsorted whole blood was sequenced; chains were unpaired. Study-wide results and caveats: Matching against VDJdb likely underestimated virus-specific expansions, favoring anti-spike CD8.

Individual cDNA molecules were tagged with unique molecular identifiers. TCRdb ran MiXCR on the 5' RACE reads and lists one entry per CDR3 protein. The sample consists of under 100,000 distinct CDR3 sequences, roughly an eighth of them appearing once. There are a few counts of this clonotype. The target antigen is unknown. CDR3 size: 15 residues. The V end was cut by 0 bases, the J end by 0 bases, with 11 bases between. The V gene's germline CDR1 is DFQATT and CDR2 SNEGSKA (reference sequence). The chain joins TRBV20-1 to TRBJ2-5, with D possibly matching TRBD2 (6 bases). The receptor comes from an adult who was a healthcare worker with PCR-confirmed SARS-CoV-2 infection or an uninfected control (not recorded which). The sample taken for sequencing was whole blood. In nucleotides, the CDR3 is TGCAGTGCTAGAGATCTGGGGGGAGACCAAGAGACCCAGTACTTC. Protein product: CSARDLGGDQETQYF.